The present TCR beta chain was sequenced within a study of cytomegalovirus exposure and HLA in healthy donors. Germline lookup yields CDR1 MNHNS and CDR2 SASEGT. This CDR3 has 15 residues. Losses at the gene ends were 4 bases for V and 6 bases for J; bases not matched to a gene: 6. As to this clone: Its antigen is unknown.

Study-level results: CMV antigen specificity of three CMV-associated chains was confirmed in vitro. Later analysis suggested most CMV-associated TCR beta chains were HLA-restricted.

The PCR used 60 Vbeta and 13 Jbeta primers. Method: immunoSEQ multiplex PCR; TCRdb's copy keeps in-frame clones and lacks some. The sample yields about 98,000 clones, roughly four fifths seen once. The genes are TRBV6-1 and TRBJ2-1; 10 bases map to TRBD2. The sequence derives from a female donor in good health and CMV-seropositive. Source material: PBMCs. The CDR3, as DNA: TGTGCCAGCAGTGTACCTAGCGGGAGCAGCAATGAGCAGTTCTTC. Protein: CASSVPSGSSNEQFF.